This record concerns one TCR beta chain sequence. No antigen is known for it. The table came from immunoSEQ multiplex PCR; TCRdb's copy has only in-frame clones and leaves some out. Among about 130,000 clones, around 93% were seen once, and the ten largest hold approximately 3.5%. The sample is drawn from a study of T cell responses to AZD1222 COVID-19 vaccine. Whole-study findings and limits: Spike-specific TCR breadth and depth went up after people got two AZD1222 doses.

Germline-derived CDR1 and CDR2 are SGHVS and FQNEAQ. Trimming removed 5 bases from V and 4 bases from J; junction bases left unmatched: 7. The CDR3 spans 15 residues. Sequencing used peripheral blood, obtained 28 days after the second AZD1222 dose. The gene calls are TRBV7-8 and TRBJ1-5, with 8 bases matching TRBD1. The sequence was obtained from an adult who received the AZD1222 COVID-19 vaccine. The CDR3 DNA sequence: TGTGCCAGCAGCGCGGAGGGGACAGGTAATCAGCCCCAGCATTTT. It is translated as CASSAEGTGNQPQHF.